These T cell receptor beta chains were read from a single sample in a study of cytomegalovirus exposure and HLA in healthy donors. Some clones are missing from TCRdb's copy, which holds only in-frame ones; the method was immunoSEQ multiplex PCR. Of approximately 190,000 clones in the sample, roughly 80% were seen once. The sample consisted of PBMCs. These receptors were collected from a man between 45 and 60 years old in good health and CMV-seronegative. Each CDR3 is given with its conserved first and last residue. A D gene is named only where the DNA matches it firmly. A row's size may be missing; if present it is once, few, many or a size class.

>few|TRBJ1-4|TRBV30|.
TGTGCCTGGGGAACGGGAATTAATGAAAAACTGTTTTTT
CAWGTGINEKLFF
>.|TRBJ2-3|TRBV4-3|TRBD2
TGCGCCAGCAGCCAAGAAGTAAGCGGGGGTTGGACAGATACGCAGTATTTT
CASSQEVSGGWTDTQYF
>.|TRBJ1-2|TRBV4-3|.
TGCGCCAGCAGCCAAACTTCAGGATCGGGCTACACCTTC
CASSQTSGSGYTF
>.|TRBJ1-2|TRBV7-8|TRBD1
TGTGCCAGCAGCCTAACACTACGGGACAGGGGGTCAGCTGGCTACACCTTC
CASSLTLRDRGSAGYTF
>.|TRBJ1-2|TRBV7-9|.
TGTGCCAGCAGCCTACAGGGTGCCTATGGCTACACCTTC
CASSLQGAYGYTF
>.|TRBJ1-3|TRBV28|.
TGTGCCAGCGGAGGACGGTTGACCGGTGGAAACACCATATATTTT
CASGGRLTGGNTIYF
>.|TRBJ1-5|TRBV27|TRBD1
TGTGCCAGCAGTTTGGGGACAGGCCGCAATCAGCCCCAGCATTTT
CASSLGTGRNQPQHF
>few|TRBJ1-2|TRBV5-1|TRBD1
TGCGCCAGCAGCTTGAGTGGACAGGGAGGACTTAACTATGGCTACACCTTC
CASSLSGQGGLNYGYTF
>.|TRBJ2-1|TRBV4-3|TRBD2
TGCGCCAGCAGCCCGGGACTAGCGGGGGGGTTATACAATGAGCAGTTCTTC
CASSPGLAGGLYNEQFF
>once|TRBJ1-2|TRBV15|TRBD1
TGTGCCACCAGCAGAGATGGAACAGGGGCTCTTGGCTACACCTTC
CATSRDGTGALGYTF
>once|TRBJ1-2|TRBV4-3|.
TGCGCCAGCAGCCAAGACTGGGCAGACTATGGCTACACCTTC
CASSQDWADYGYTF
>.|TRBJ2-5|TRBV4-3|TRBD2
TGCGCCAGCAGCCAAGTAGCGGGGAAAGAGACCCAGTACTTC
CASSQVAGKETQYF
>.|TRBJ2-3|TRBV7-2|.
TGTGCCAGCACCCCCCCGCGGACGGGAAGCACAGATACGCAGTATTTT
CASTPPRTGSTDTQYF
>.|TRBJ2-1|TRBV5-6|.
TGTGCCAGCCATGCCACAGGGTCCTACAATGAGCAGTTCTTC
CASHATGSYNEQFF
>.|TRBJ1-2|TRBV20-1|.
TGCAGTGCTAGGGCCGGCCAGACTCTCACCTTC
CSARAGQTLTF
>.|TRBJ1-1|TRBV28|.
TGTGCCAGCAGAGGAGGGGCGTCCACTGAAGCTTTCTTT
CASRGGASTEAFF
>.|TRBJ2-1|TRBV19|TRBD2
TGTGCCAGTAAATCTAGCGGGGGCGATGAGCAGTTCTTC
CASKSSGGDEQFF
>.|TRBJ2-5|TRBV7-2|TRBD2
TGTGCCAGCAGCCCCTTGTTAGCGGGGCAAGAGACCCAGTACTTC
CASSPLLAGQETQYF
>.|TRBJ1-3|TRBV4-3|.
TGCGCCAGCAGCCGGGGGGAAAGTGGAAACACCATATATTTT
CASSRGESGNTIYF
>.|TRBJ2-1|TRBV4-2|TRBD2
TGTGCCAGCAGCCCTCGAGCGGGGCTGGAGCAGTTCTTC
CASSPRAGLEQFF
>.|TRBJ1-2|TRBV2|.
TGTGCCAGCAGTGAAACCTTAGAGACGGGCTATGGCTACACCTTC
CASSETLETGYGYTF
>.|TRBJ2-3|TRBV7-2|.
TGTGCCAGCAGCACCGGAGGGGGGGGGTCAGATACGCAGTATTTT
CASSTGGGGSDTQYF
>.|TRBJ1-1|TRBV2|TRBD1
TGTGCCACCGGACAGGGCGTGAACACTGAAGCTTTCTTT
CATGQGVNTEAFF
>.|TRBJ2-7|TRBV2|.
TGTGCCAGCAGTGATACCTACGAGCAGTACTTC
CASSDTYEQYF
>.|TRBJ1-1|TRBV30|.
TGTGCCTGGAGTCACAGGGAGAACACTGAAGCTTTCTTT
CAWSHRENTEAFF
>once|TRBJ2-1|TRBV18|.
TGTGCCAGCTCACCTCAGCGGGCCAATGAGCAGTTCTTC
CASSPQRANEQFF
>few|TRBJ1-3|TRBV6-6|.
TGTGCCAGCAAGAGTCAAGGGAGGGAGGCTGGAAACACCATATATTTT
CASKSQGREAGNTIYF
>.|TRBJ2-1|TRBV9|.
TGTGCCAGCAGCGTAGACTCAGAAGTGGCGGGGGCCGTTTACAATGAGCAGTTCTTC
CASSVDSEVAGAVYNEQFF
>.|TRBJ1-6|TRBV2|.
TGTGCCAGCAGTCTTTCCGGGACAAAGAATTCACCCCTCCACTTT
CASSLSGTKNSPLHF
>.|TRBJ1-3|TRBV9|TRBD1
TGTGCCAGCAGCGTAGCCGGGACAGGGGGAAACACCATATATTTT
CASSVAGTGGNTIYF
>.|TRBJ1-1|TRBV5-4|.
TGTGCCAGCAGCTCCGCGCGGGGGGGGAACACTGAAGCTTTCTTT
CASSSARGGNTEAFF
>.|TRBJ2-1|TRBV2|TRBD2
TGTGCCGGCGGGGATAGCGGGTTAAATGAGCAGTTCTTC
CAGGDSGLNEQFF
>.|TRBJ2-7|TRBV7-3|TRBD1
TGTGCCAGCAGCTTGGGGACAGGGCCATCCGACTACGAGCAGTACTTC
CASSLGTGPSDYEQYF
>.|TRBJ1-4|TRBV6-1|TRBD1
TGTGCCAGCAAGAACAGGGGACCTAATGAAAAACTGTTTTTT
CASKNRGPNEKLFF
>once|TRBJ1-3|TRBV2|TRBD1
TGTGCCAGCAGTGAATACAGGGGACTCTTTGGAAACACCATATATTTT
CASSEYRGLFGNTIYF
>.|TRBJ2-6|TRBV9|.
TGTGCCAGCAGCGTAGGGATCAGGGCAGGGGCCAACGTCCTGACTTTC
CASSVGIRAGANVLTF
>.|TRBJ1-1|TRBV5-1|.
TGCGCCAGCAGCTTGGGGGTCTGGGCAGGGAACACTGAAGCTTTCTTT
CASSLGVWAGNTEAFF
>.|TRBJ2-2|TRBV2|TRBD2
TGTGCCAGCAGTGAATTCTTTTTAGCGGGGGGGCCGGGGGTAAAAAGCACCGGGGAGCTGTTTTTT
CASSEFFLAGGPGVKSTGELFF
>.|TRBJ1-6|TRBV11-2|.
TGTGCCAGCAGCTTTGGCTCGGCAGCGGCAAATTCACCCCTCCACTTT
CASSFGSAAANSPLHF
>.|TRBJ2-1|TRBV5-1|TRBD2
TGCGCCAGCAGCTTCCTAGCGGGGGGGCAGGGTGAGCAGTTCTTC
CASSFLAGGQGEQFF
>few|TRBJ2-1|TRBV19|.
TGTGCCAGTAGCCTGTACAATGAGCAGTTCTTC
CASSLYNEQFF
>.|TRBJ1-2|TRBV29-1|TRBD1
TGCAGCGTTTACCTAGGACAGGGAAACTATGGCTACACCTTC
CSVYLGQGNYGYTF
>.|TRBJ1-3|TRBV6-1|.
TGTGCCAGCAGCCAGAATTCTGGAAACACCATATATTTT
CASSQNSGNTIYF
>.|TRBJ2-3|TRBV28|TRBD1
TGTGCGAGTACTTTTGGACAGGGGCTCACAGATACGCAGTATTTT
CASTFGQGLTDTQYF
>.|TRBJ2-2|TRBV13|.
TGTGCCAGCAGCCTTAGAGGGTACACCGGGGAGCTGTTTTTT
CASSLRGYTGELFF
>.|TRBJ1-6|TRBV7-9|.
TGTGCCAGCAGCTTAGGGGCAGGGGACTATAATTCACCCCTCCACTTT
CASSLGAGDYNSPLHF
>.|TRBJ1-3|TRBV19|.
TGTGCCAGTAGTCCTGGGCCTTACTCTGGAAACACCATATATTTT
CASSPGPYSGNTIYF
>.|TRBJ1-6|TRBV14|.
TGTGCCAGCAGCCCGCAGGGAGGCAGGTCCTATAATTCACCCCTCCACTTT
CASSPQGGRSYNSPLHF
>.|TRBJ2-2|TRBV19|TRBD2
TGTGCCAGTAGTATGGGACGAGCGGGGGGTAGGAACACCGGGGAGCTGTTTTTT
CASSMGRAGGRNTGELFF
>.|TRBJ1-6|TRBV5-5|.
TGTGCCAGCAGCTTTGACACCTTTAATTCACCCCTCCACTTT
CASSFDTFNSPLHF
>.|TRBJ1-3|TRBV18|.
TGTGCCAGCTCACCTCTTCCAGGCGGGTTCTCTGGAAACACCATATATTTT
CASSPLPGGFSGNTIYF
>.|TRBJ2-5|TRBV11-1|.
TGTGCCAGCAGCTCTGATACCGGACAGACCCAAGAGACCCAGTACTTC
CASSSDTGQTQETQYF
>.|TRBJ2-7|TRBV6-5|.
TGTGCCAGCAGTAACAGCTACGAGCAGTACTTC
CASSNSYEQYF
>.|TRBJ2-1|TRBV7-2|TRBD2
TGTGCCATCTCCCGACTTAGCGGGGGGAATGAGCAGTTCTTC
CAISRLSGGNEQFF